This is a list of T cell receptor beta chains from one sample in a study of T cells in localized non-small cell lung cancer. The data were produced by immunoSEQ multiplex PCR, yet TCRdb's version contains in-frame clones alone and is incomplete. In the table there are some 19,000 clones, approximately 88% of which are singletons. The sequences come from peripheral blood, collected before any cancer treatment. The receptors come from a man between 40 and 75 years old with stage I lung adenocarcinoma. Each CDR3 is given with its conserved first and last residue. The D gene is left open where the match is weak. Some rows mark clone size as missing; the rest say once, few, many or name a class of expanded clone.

CDR3 protein: CASSLLSTSDQFF; CDR3 DNA: TGTGCCAGCAGCTTACTCTCGACTAGCGATCAGTTCTTC; V gene: TRBV7-3; J gene: TRBJ2-1; D gene: TRBD2; clone size: -
CDR3 protein: CASSPDRYSYEQYF; CDR3 DNA: TGTGCCAGCAGCCCGGACAGGTACTCCTACGAGCAGTACTTC; V gene: TRBV11-1; J gene: TRBJ2-7; D gene: TRBD1; clone size: -
CDR3 protein: CASSFQGGHGELFF; CDR3 DNA: TGCGCCAGCAGCTTCCAGGGGGGGCACGGGGAGCTGTTTTTT; V gene: TRBV5-1; J gene: TRBJ2-2; D gene: -; clone size: few
CDR3 protein: CASSIRTGKETQYF; CDR3 DNA: TGTGCCAGCAGCATCCGGACAGGGAAAGAGACCCAGTACTTC; V gene: TRBV7-6; J gene: TRBJ2-5; D gene: TRBD1; clone size: -
CDR3 protein: CASSNTWGATYEQYF; CDR3 DNA: TGTGCCAGCAGCAACACTTGGGGGGCCACCTACGAGCAGTACTTC; V gene: TRBV28; J gene: TRBJ2-7; D gene: -; clone size: -
CDR3 protein: CSVGKGAGGPTDTQYF; CDR3 DNA: TGCAGCGTTGGAAAGGGGGCAGGGGGGCCCACAGATACGCAGTATTTT; V gene: TRBV29-1; J gene: TRBJ2-3; D gene: -; clone size: -
CDR3 protein: CASSVGPGAGNTIYF; CDR3 DNA: TGTGCCAGCAGCGTAGGCCCCGGGGCTGGAAACACCATATATTTT; V gene: TRBV9; J gene: TRBJ1-3; D gene: -; clone size: -
CDR3 protein: CASSLGQGRVSQPQHF; CDR3 DNA: TGTGCCAGCAGCCTGGGCCAGGGTCGGGTGAGCCAGCCCCAGCATTTT; V gene: TRBV5-8; J gene: TRBJ1-5; D gene: -; clone size: -
CDR3 protein: CASSLAQGGAGELFF; CDR3 DNA: TGCGCCAGCAGCTTGGCCCAGGGGGGGGCCGGGGAGCTGTTTTTT; V gene: TRBV5-1; J gene: TRBJ2-2; D gene: -; clone size: -
CDR3 protein: CASICWNTEAFF; CDR3 DNA: TGCGCCAGCATTTGCTGGAATACTGAAGCTTTCTTT; V gene: TRBV10-1; J gene: TRBJ1-1; D gene: -; clone size: -
CDR3 protein: CASSLGDRPYGYTF; CDR3 DNA: TGTGCCAGCAGCTTAGGGGACAGGCCCTATGGCTACACCTTC; V gene: TRBV7-9; J gene: TRBJ1-2; D gene: TRBD1; clone size: -
CDR3 protein: CASSGLAGAYNEQFF; CDR3 DNA: TGTGCCAGCAGCGGACTAGCGGGGGCATACAATGAGCAGTTCTTC; V gene: TRBV5-4; J gene: TRBJ2-1; D gene: TRBD2; clone size: few
CDR3 protein: CASSLQGAVGAGELFF; CDR3 DNA: TGCGCCAGCAGCTTGCAGGGAGCAGTTGGCGCGGGGGAGCTGTTTTTT; V gene: TRBV5-1; J gene: TRBJ2-2; D gene: -; clone size: -
CDR3 protein: CASSFREFGANVLTF; CDR3 DNA: TGTGCCAGCAGTTTCAGGGAATTTGGGGCCAACGTCCTGACTTTC; V gene: TRBV2; J gene: TRBJ2-6; D gene: -; clone size: -
CDR3 protein: CASSEGGDSPTGNTIYF; CDR3 DNA: TGTGCCAGCAGTGAAGGCGGGGACAGCCCGACTGGAAACACCATATATTTT; V gene: TRBV6-1; J gene: TRBJ1-3; D gene: TRBD1; clone size: -